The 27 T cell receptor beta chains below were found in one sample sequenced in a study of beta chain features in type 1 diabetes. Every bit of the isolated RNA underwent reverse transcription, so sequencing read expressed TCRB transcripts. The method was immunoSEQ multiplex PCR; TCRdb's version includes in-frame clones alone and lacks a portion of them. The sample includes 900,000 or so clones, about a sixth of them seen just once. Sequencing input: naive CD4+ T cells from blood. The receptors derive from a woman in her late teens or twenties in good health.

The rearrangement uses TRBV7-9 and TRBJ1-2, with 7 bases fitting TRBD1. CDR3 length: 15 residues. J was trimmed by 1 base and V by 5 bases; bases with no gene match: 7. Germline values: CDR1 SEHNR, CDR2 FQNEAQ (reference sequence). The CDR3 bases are TGTGCCAGCAGCATCCGACAGGGAGTTAACTATGGCTACACCTTC. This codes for CASSIRQGVNYGYTF.

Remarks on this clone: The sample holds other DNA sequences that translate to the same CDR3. CDR3 nucleotide sequence: TGTGCCAGCTCCCCGGACACAGATACGCAGTATTTT. This encodes CASSPDTDTQYF. The genes are TRBV7-3 and TRBJ2-3; no definite D call. Between the trimmed V and J ends, which lost 8 bases and 2 bases, there was a span of 8 bases. Per the germline V gene, CDR1 is SGHTA and CDR2 is FQGTGA. The CDR3 sequence is 12 residues long.

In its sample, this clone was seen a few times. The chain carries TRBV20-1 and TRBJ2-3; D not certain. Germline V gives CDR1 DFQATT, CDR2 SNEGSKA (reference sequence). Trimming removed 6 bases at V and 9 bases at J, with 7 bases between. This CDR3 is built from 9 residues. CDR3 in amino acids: CSAPTTQYF. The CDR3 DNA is TGCAGTGCACCGACCACGCAGTATTTT.

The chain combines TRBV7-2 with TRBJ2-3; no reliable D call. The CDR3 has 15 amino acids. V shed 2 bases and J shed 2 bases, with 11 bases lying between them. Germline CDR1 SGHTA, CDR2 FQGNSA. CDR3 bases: TGTGCCAGCAGCTTAAACTACTTATCCACAGATACGCAGTATTTT. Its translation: CASSLNYLSTDTQYF.

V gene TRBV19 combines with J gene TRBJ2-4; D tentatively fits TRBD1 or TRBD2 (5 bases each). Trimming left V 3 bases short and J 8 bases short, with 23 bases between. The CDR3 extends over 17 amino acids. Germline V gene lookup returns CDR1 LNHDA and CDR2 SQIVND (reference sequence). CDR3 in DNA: TGTGCCAGTAGTATGGGGATTCTGAGGGGCTTGACAGACATTCAGTACTTC. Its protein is CASSMGILRGLTDIQYF.

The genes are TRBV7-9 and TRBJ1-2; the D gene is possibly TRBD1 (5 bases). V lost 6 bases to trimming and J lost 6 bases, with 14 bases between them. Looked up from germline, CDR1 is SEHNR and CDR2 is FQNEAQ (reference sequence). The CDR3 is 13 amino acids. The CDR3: CASSPPGLDGYTF. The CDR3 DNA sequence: TGTGCCAGCAGTCCGCCAGGGCTGGATGGCTACACCTTC. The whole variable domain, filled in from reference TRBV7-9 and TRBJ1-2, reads DTGVSQNPRHKITKRGQNVTFRCDPISEHNRLYWYRQTLGQGPEFLTYFQNEAQLEKSRLLSDRFSAERPKGSFSTLEIQRTEQGDSAMYLCASSPPGLDGYTFGSGTRLTVV.

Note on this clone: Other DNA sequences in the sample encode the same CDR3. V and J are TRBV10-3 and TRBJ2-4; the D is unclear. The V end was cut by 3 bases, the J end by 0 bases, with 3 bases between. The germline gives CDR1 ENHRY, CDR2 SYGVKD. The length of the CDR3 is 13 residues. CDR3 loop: CAISDLAKNIQYF. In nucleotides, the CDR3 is TGTGCCATCAGTGACCTAGCCAAAAACATTCAGTACTTC.

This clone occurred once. This CDR3 reads CASSRYGQGSSYEQYF. CDR3 DNA: TGTGCCAGCAGCCGTTATGGACAGGGAAGCTCCTACGAGCAGTACTTC. The chain uses TRBV7-6 and TRBJ2-7; the match to TRBD1 covers 8 bases. Per the germline V gene, CDR1 is SGHVS and CDR2 is FNYEAQ. The V and J ends lost 5 bases and 0 bases, in that order; junction bases with no gene match: 9. CDR3 length: 16 residues.

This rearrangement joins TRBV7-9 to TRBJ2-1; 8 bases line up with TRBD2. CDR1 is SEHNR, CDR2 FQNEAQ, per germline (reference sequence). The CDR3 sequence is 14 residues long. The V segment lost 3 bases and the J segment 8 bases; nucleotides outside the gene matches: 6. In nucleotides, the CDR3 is TGTGCCAGCAGCTTCAGCGGGAGTGTTGATGAGCAGTTCTTC. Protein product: CASSFSGSVDEQFF.

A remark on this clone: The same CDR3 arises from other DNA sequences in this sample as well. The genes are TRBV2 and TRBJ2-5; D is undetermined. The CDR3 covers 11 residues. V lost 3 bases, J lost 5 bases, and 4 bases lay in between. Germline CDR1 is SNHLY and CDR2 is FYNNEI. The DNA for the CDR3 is TGTGCCAGCAGTGAGTCGGAGACCCAGTACTTC. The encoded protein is CASSESETQYF.

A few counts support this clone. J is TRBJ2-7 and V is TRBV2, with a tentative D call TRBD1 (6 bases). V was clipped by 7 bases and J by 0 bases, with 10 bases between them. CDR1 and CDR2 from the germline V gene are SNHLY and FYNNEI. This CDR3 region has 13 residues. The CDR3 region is CASKEGGSYEQYF. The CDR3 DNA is TGTGCCAGCAAGGAAGGGGGCTCCTACGAGCAGTACTTC.

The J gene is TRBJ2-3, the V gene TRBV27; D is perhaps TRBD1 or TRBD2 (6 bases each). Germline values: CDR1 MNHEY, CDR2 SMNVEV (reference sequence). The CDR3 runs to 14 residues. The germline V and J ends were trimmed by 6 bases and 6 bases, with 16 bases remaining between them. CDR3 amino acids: CASSPRGRGDTQYF. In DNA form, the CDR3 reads TGTGCCAGCAGCCCTCGGGGGCGCGGTGATACGCAGTATTTT.

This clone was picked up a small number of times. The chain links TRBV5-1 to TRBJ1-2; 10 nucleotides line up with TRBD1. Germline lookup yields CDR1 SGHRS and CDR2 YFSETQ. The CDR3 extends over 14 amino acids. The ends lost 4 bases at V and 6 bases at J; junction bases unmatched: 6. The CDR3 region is CASSDSGQGNGYTF. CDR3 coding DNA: TGCGCCAGCAGCGATTCGGGACAGGGGAATGGCTACACCTTC.

The CDR3 coding sequence is TGCAGCGTTGAAGACCCCCTAGCGGGACTGTACAATGAGCAGTTCTTC. Protein: CSVEDPLAGLYNEQFF. This chain joins TRBV29-1 and TRBJ2-1, with TRBD2 matching over 9 bases. The CDR3 totals 16 residues. Germline assignment: CDR1 SQVTM and CDR2 ANQGSEA. V lost 0 bases to trimming and J lost 4 bases; unmatched junction nucleotides: 7.

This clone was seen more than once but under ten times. The CDR3 here is CASSYGLTIQETQYF. The CDR3, as DNA: TGTGCCAGCAGTTACGGGCTCACCATTCAAGAGACCCAGTACTTC. This sequence joins TRBV6-6 and TRBJ2-5; D unresolved. The germline gives CDR1 MNHNY, CDR2 SVGAGI (reference sequence). V was trimmed by 2 bases and J by 2 bases, leaving 12 bases between them. CDR3 size: 15 residues.

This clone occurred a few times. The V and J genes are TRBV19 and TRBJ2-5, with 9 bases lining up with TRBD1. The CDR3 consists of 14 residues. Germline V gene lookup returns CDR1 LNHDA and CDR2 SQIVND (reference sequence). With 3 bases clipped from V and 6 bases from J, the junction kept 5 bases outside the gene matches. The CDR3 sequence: CASSIPGQGKTQYF. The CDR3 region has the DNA TGTGCCAGTAGTATTCCAGGACAGGGGAAGACCCAGTACTTC. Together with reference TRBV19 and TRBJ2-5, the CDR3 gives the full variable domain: DGGITQSPKYLFRKEGQNVTLSCEQNLNHDAMYWYRQDPGQGLRLIYYSQIVNDFQKGDIAEGYSVSREKKESFPLTVTSAQKNPTAFYLCASSIPGQGKTQYFGPGTRLLVL.

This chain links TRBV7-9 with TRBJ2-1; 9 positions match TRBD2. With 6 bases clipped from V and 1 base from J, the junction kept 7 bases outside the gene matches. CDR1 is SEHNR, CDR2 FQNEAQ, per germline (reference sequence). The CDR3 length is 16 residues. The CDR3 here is CASSSPSGGSYNEQFF. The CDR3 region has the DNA TGTGCCAGCAGTTCACCGAGCGGGGGGTCCTACAATGAGCAGTTCTTC.

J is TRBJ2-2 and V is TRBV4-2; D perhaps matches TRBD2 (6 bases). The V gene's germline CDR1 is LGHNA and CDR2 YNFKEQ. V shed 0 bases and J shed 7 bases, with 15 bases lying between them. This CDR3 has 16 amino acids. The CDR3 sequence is CASSQEGGPAGGELFF. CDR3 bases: TGTGCCAGCAGCCAAGAAGGTGGGCCAGCGGGCGGGGAGCTGTTTTTT.

The CDR3: CASSDSGRAPGELFF. CDR3 DNA sequence: TGTGCCAGCAGCGACAGCGGGAGGGCCCCCGGGGAGCTGTTTTTT. The gene calls are TRBV5-6 and TRBJ2-2, with 10 positions matching TRBD2. The CDR3 totals 15 residues. The V gene end was trimmed by 4 bases and the J gene end by 6 bases; junction bases not matched to a gene: 6. Germline CDR1 and CDR2: SGHDT and YYEEEE. The full variable domain, completed using reference TRBV5-6 and TRBJ2-2, is DAGVTQSPTHLIKTRGQQVTLRCSPKSGHDTVSWYQQALGQGPQFIFQYYEEEERQRGNFPDRFSGHQFPNYSSELNVNALLLGDSALYLCASSDSGRAPGELFFGEGSRLTVL.

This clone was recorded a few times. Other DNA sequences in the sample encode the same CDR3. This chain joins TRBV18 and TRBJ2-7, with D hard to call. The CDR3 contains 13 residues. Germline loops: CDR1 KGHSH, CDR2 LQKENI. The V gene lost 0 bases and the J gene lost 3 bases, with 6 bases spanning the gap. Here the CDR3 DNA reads TGTGCCAGCTCACCACCGGGTCTCTACGAGCAGTACTTC. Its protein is CASSPPGLYEQYF. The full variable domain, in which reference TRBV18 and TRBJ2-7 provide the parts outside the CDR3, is NAGVMQNPRHLVRRRGQEARLRCSPMKGHSHVYWYRQLPEEGLKFMVYLQKENIIDESGMPKERFSAEFPKEGPSILRIQQVVRGDSAAYFCASSPPGLYEQYFGPGTRLTVT.

The CDR3 sequence is CASRTRQNYGYTF. The CDR3 bases are TGTGCCAGCAGGACCCGACAGAACTATGGCTACACCTTC. The rearrangement links TRBV28 to TRBJ1-2; weak D call: TRBD1 (5 bases). Germline CDR1 reads MDHEN; CDR2 reads SYDVKM. The CDR3 covers 13 residues. Between the trimmed V and J ends, which lost 6 bases and 2 bases, there was a span of 10 bases.

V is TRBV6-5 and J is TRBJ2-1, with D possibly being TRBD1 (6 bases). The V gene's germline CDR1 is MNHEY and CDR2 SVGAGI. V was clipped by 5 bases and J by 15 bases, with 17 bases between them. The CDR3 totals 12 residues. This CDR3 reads CASSDTGLRRFF. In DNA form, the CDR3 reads TGTGCCAGCAGTGATACAGGGTTGCGGCGGTTCTTC.

CDR3 amino acids: CASSLSAPAGYEQYF. In nucleotides, the CDR3 is TGTGCCAGCAGCTTATCGGCTCCGGCGGGCTACGAGCAGTACTTC. The chain is built from TRBV7-2 and TRBJ2-7, with a possible D match to TRBD2 (5 bases). The CDR3 runs 15 residues. CDR1 and CDR2 (germline): SGHTA, FQGNSA. V lost 2 bases to trimming and J lost 3 bases, with 14 bases between them.

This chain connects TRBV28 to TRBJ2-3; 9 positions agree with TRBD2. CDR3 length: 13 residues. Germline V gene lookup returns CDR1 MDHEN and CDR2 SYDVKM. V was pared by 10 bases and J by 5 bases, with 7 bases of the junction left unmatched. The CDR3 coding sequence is TGTGCCACCCGCGTAGCGGGAGAAGATACGCAGTATTTT. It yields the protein CATRVAGEDTQYF.

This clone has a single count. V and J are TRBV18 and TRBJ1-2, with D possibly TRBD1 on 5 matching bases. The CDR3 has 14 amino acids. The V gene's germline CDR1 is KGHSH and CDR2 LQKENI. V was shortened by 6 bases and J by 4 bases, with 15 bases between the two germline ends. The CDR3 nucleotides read TGTGCCAGCTCGGACACCTTCCAGGGCTATGGCTACACCTTC. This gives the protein CASSDTFQGYGYTF.

The CDR3 spells CASSKEGAPLETHSGANVLTF. CDR3 bases: TGTGCCAGCAGCAAAGAGGGGGCCCCATTAGAAACCCACTCTGGGGCCAACGTCCTGACTTTC. The chain carries TRBV21-1 and TRBJ2-6; the D call TRBD1 from the table was never checked on the DNA. TRBV21-1 is a listed pseudogene. The CDR3 spans 21 residues.

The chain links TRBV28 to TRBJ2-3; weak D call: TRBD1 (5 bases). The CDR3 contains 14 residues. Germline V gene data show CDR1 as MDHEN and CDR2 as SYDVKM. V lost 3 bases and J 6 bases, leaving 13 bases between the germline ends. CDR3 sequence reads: CASSFRGAGDTQYF. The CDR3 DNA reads TGTGCCAGCAGTTTTCGTGGGGCCGGGGATACGCAGTATTTT. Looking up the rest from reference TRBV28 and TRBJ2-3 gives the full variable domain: DVKVTQSSRYLVKRTGEKVFLECVQDMDHENMFWYRQDPGLGLRLIYFSYDVKMKEKGDIPEGYSVSREKKERFSLILESASTNQTSMYLCASSFRGAGDTQYFGPGTRLTVL.